These T cell receptor beta chains were read from a single sample in a study of CD4 T cells in relation to SARS-CoV-2 and coronaviruses. These receptors have no identified antigens. Generated by immunoSEQ multiplex PCR, the TCRdb table keeps only in-frame clones and is missing some. The sample holds more than 35,000 clones; 77% are singletons and the top ten take less than 3%. Sequencing was carried out using memory CD4+ T cells from PBMCs, cultured in vitro. The receptors were gathered from an adult with COVID-19. The conserved cysteine and the conserved F or W are not part of the CDR3 here.

V: TRBV14; J: TRBJ2-3; CDR3: ASSPFLDTQY
V: TRBV14; J: TRBJ2-1; CDR3: ASSHHSGTSGSGEQF
V: TRBV3-1/TRBV3-2; J: TRBJ1-3; CDR3: ASSPVSSGNTIY
V: TRBV21-1; J: TRBJ2-7; CDR3: ASSKVGTGGYEQY
V: TRBV23-1; J: TRBJ2-6; CDR3: ASSRGGGSGANVLT
V: TRBV20-1; J: TRBJ2-1; CDR3: SATKTGEQF
V: TRBV4-1; J: TRBJ2-2; CDR3: ASSQVGSGSAGELF
V: TRBV4-3; J: TRBJ2-6; CDR3: ASSQEVGANVLT
V: TRBV15; J: TRBJ2-5; CDR3: ATSRGKETQY
V: TRBV5-1; J: TRBJ2-3; CDR3: ASSLGGPGVADTQY
V: TRBV6-6; J: TRBJ1-1; CDR3: ASSYSRGNTEAF
V: TRBV24-1; J: TRBJ2-5; CDR3: ATSDRTSGSQETQY
V: TRBV7-9; J: TRBJ2-3; CDR3: ASSFGSTDTQY
V: TRBV2; J: TRBJ2-7; CDR3: ASLGTGAYEQY
V: TRBV19; J: TRBJ1-1; CDR3: ASSPPIRDRIYTEAF
V: TRBV6-1; J: TRBJ1-5; CDR3: ASSEVIGGARQPQH
V: TRBV2; J: TRBJ2-5; CDR3: ASGGYSETQY
V: TRBV5-5; J: TRBJ2-5; CDR3: ASSLNPTQETQY
V: TRBV12-3/TRBV12-4; J: TRBJ2-1; CDR3: ASRPSFDSEQF
V: TRBV10-3; J: TRBJ2-7; CDR3: AISGTGGLSYEQY
V: TRBV2; J: TRBJ1-2; CDR3: ASREDGRYGYT
V: TRBV6-4; J: TRBJ2-3; CDR3: ASSDSSGGTHPNTQY
V: TRBV7-9; J: TRBJ2-7; CDR3: ASVALGENNYEQY
V: TRBV19; J: TRBJ2-3; CDR3: ASSISRQGQDTQY
V: TRBV5-4; J: TRBJ2-1; CDR3: ASSWDGRAFNEQF
V: TRBV7-9; J: TRBJ1-4; CDR3: ASSYQGTGQGDKLF
V: TRBV6-2/TRBV6-3; J: TRBJ2-3; CDR3: ASSYGALLAGRES
V: TRBV7-8; J: TRBJ2-5; CDR3: ASSIGGETQY
V: TRBV15; J: TRBJ1-4; CDR3: ATSRDFATNEKLF
V: TRBV3-1/TRBV3-2; J: TRBJ1-1; CDR3: ASSHRQKNTEAF
V: TRBV5-4; J: TRBJ1-1; CDR3: ASSLWAGNTEAF
V: TRBV2; J: TRBJ1-1; CDR3: ASSLQGKVATEAF
V: TRBV6-5; J: TRBJ2-2; CDR3: ASSPTIGPGELF
V: TRBV6-5; J: TRBJ2-4; CDR3: ASSYSPAQNIQY
V: TRBV29-1; J: TRBJ2-7; CDR3: SVVWGAEQY
V: TRBV7-3; J: TRBJ2-6; CDR3: ASSLGPISGANVLT
V: TRBV10-1; J: TRBJ2-3; CDR3: ASSEGPPREPLDTQY
V: TRBV5-1; J: TRBJ2-7; CDR3: ASSLAYSYEQY